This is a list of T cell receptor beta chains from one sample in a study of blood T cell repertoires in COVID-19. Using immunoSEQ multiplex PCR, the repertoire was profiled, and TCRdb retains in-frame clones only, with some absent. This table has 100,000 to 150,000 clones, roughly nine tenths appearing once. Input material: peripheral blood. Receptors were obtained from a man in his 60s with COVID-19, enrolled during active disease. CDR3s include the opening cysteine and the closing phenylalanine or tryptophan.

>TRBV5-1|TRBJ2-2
CASSLASGIDTGELFF
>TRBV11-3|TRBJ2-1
CASSSGTSLNEQFF
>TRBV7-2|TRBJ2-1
CASSLWREGLSEQFF
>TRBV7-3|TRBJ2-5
CASSKNTGLRETQYF
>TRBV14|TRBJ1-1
CASSQQGNTEAFF
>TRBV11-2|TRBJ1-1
CASSVALMNTEAFF
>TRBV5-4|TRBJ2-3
CASSLSGRPTDTQYF
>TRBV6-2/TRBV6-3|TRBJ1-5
CASSYSSNQPQHF
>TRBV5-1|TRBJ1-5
CASSFTGLNQPQHF
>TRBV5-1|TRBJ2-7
CASSLTATYEQYF
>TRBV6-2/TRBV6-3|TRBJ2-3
CASSRWTSGSLNTQYF
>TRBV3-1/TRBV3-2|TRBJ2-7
CASSQLLRTSGYEQYF
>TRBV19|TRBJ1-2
CASRVTDYYGYTF